Sequencing of this T cell receptor (beta chain) was carried out in a study of long-term antiretroviral therapy in people with HIV. An immunoSEQ assay, version v3.0, was performed at survey level. Data came from immunoSEQ multiplex PCR; TCRdb stores just in-frame clones and leaves some out. The profile covers tens of thousands of clones, with 95% appearing a single time and approximately 8.8% taken by the ten largest. V lost 7 bases, J lost 1 base, and 17 bases lay in between. The germline CDR1 and CDR2 sequences are MNHEY and SMNVEV (reference sequence). This CDR3 has 15 amino acids. Sequenced material: unsorted PBMCs, taken 5.3 years after starting antiretroviral therapy. The J gene is TRBJ2-7, the V gene TRBV27; no firm D call. The receptor was derived from a man between 25 and 39 years old with HIV. The CDR3 spells CASKPTPSRSYEQYF. Here the CDR3 DNA reads TGTGCCAGCAAGCCCACGCCGAGCAGATCCTACGAGCAGTACTTC.